Presented here are 32 T cell receptor beta chains from one specimen sequenced in a study of shared clonotypes between healthy human individuals. This table comes from immunoSEQ multiplex PCR, and its TCRdb copy is limited to in-frame clones, with some not included. The sample holds around 1,900,000 clones, around 95% seen once. Naive CD8 isolation took CD45RO-negative cells positively selected for CCR7 and excluded terminally differentiated effector memory CD45RA+ cells. The specimen was naive CD8+ T cells from PBMCs. The receptors shown here come from a man younger than 35 in good health. Some clones in this sample may be carry-over from other donors' samples.

The V gene is TRBV5-6, the J gene TRBJ2-5, with D possibly matching TRBD2 (6 bases). The CDR3 consists of 16 residues. The germline gives CDR1 SGHDT, CDR2 YYEEEE. The V and J ends lost 0 bases and 2 bases respectively, with 14 bases between them. CDR3 bases: TGTGCCAGCAGCTTGGGCGCCGGGACTCTACAAGAGACCCAGTACTTC. Amino acids: CASSLGAGTLQETQYF. The full variable domain, its missing parts supplied by reference TRBV5-6 and TRBJ2-5, is DAGVTQSPTHLIKTRGQQVTLRCSPKSGHDTVSWYQQALGQGPQFIFQYYEEEERQRGNFPDRFSGHQFPNYSSELNVNALLLGDSALYLCASSLGAGTLQETQYFGPGTRLLVL.

This chain uses TRBV14 with TRBJ2-1; possibly TRBD2 for D (6 bases). The CDR3 has 14 amino acids. CDR1 and CDR2 (germline): SGHDN, FVKESK. V was clipped by 7 bases and J by 5 bases, with 15 bases between them. The CDR3 spells CASTRSGRNNEQFF. CDR3 bases: TGTGCCAGCACCAGATCTGGGAGGAACAATGAGCAGTTCTTC.

This chain connects TRBV4-3 to TRBJ2-1; 10 bases agree with TRBD1. Germline CDR1 and CDR2: LGHNA and YSLEER. The CDR3 extends over 15 amino acids. J gave up 7 bases and V 4 bases, and 7 bases lay outside the gene matches. CDR3 nucleotide sequence: TGCGCCAGCAGCCTTGGGACAGGGGTAGGGAATGAGCAGTTCTTC. Translating gives CASSLGTGVGNEQFF.

Note on this clone: The sample holds other DNA sequences that translate to the same CDR3. CDR3 nucleotide sequence: TGCGCCAGCAGCATAGACAGGGGCAATGAGCAGTACTTC. Translation gives CASSIDRGNEQYF. V gene TRBV4-3 combines with J gene TRBJ2-7, with 8 bases that match TRBD1. CDR1 and CDR2 from the germline V gene are LGHNA and YSLEER. Trimming cost V 5 bases and J 7 bases; bases outside gene matches: 7. This CDR3 region has 13 residues.

This clone was found a few times. In DNA, the CDR3 is TGTGCCAGCATTGGGGGGTCTAACACCGGGGAGCTGTTTTTT. Protein: CASIGGSNTGELFF. The chain employs TRBV7-9 and TRBJ2-2; possibly TRBD2 for D (6 bases). This CDR3 contains 14 residues. The V end lost 7 bases, the J end lost 2 bases, and 11 bases lay between the germline ends. In germline, CDR1 is SEHNR, CDR2 FQNEAQ (reference sequence).

The count of this clone is one. The rearrangement joins TRBV7-9 to TRBJ2-7; tentative D call: TRBD2 (7 bases). The germline V gene has CDR1 SEHNR and CDR2 FQNEAQ (reference sequence). V lost 6 bases and J lost 4, with 19 bases in between. The CDR3 contains 15 residues. CDR3 in amino acids: CASSTGGRETYEQYF. The CDR3 coding sequence is TGTGCCAGCAGTACCGGGGGGCGGGAGACGTACGAGCAGTACTTC.

This clone was picked up one time. The chain combines TRBV27 with TRBJ2-4, with 7 bases lining up with TRBD2. The V segment lost 6 bases and the J segment 8 bases; nucleotides outside the gene matches: 16. Germline CDR1 is MNHEY and CDR2 is SMNVEV (reference sequence). The CDR3 is 16 residues long. CDR3 bases: TGTGCCAGCAGCCCTATTCTAGCCGCCCGGGGGGACATTCAGTACTTC. Its protein product is CASSPILAARGDIQYF.

This chain uses TRBV27 with TRBJ2-3; 13 positions match TRBD2. This CDR3 contains 16 residues. Germline trimming cut 4 bases from V and 0 bases from J; bases unmatched to any gene: 1. The germline V gene encodes CDR1 MNHEY and CDR2 SMNVEV (reference sequence). CDR3 nucleotide sequence: TGTGCCAGCAGTTGGACTAGCGGGGGTAGCACAGATACGCAGTATTTT. This sequence encodes CASSWTSGGSTDTQYF.

CDR3 amino acids: CASNINPGLHPDTQYF. The DNA for the CDR3 is TGTGCCAGCAACATTAACCCGGGACTTCACCCAGATACGCAGTATTTT. The chain employs TRBV7-9 and TRBJ2-3, with D perhaps matching TRBD2 (6 bases). With 7 bases removed from V and 4 bases from J, the gap between germline ends came to 21 bases. There are 16 residues in the CDR3. Germline V gene lookup returns CDR1 SEHNR and CDR2 FQNEAQ (reference sequence).

This clone was counted between two and nine times. The CDR3 nucleotides read TGTGCCAGCAGAGTCTACACTGAAGCTTTCTTT. Translating gives CASRVYTEAFF. This rearrangement joins TRBV2 to TRBJ1-1; D gene unclear. The CDR3 covers 11 residues. V was cut by 6 bases and J by 3 bases, with 5 bases left in between. CDR1 and CDR2 (germline): SNHLY, FYNNEI.

The gene calls are TRBV7-8 and TRBJ1-4, with 9 bases aligning to TRBD1. Unmatched junction bases numbered 1, after V lost 3 bases and J lost 8 bases. The CDR3 extends over 13 amino acids. Germline V lookup: CDR1 SGHVS, CDR2 FQNEAQ. For the CDR3, the DNA is TGTGCCAGCAGCTTGGACAGGGGCGAAAAACTGTTTTTT. Protein product: CASSLDRGEKLFF.

Concerning this clone: In the same sample, other DNA sequences code for this CDR3. The chain joins TRBV28 to TRBJ2-7; tentatively, D is TRBD2 (6 bases). CDR1 is MDHEN, CDR2 SYDVKM, per germline. The CDR3 has 12 residues. Trimming removed 8 bases at V and 6 bases at J, with 14 bases between. CDR3 residues: CASSRGGSEQYF. As DNA, the CDR3 is TGTGCCAGCTCTCGGGGAGGATCCGAGCAGTACTTC.

This chain connects TRBV5-6 to TRBJ2-1; possible D gene TRBD1, 5 bases. The CDR3 loop spans 14 amino acids. The V end lost 2 bases, the J end lost 8 bases, and 14 bases lay between the germline ends. Germline V gene lookup returns CDR1 SGHDT and CDR2 YYEEEE. The CDR3 DNA follows: TGTGCCAGCAGCTTCTCTCAGGGCCCGGATGAGCAGTTCTTC. Translating it yields CASSFSQGPDEQFF.

V is TRBV2 and J is TRBJ2-1, with 10 bases that match TRBD2. This CDR3 region has 13 residues. The germline CDR1 and CDR2 sequences are SNHLY and FYNNEI. The CDR3 DNA reads as TGTGGTACCCTAGCGGGAGAGAGACGAGAGCAGTTCTTC. Translating gives CGTLAGERREQFF.

This rearrangement joins TRBV11-2 to TRBJ2-7, with TRBD1 matching 10 bases. The germline CDR1 and CDR2 sequences are SGHAT and FQNNGV. The junction had 5 bases not matched to a gene; V was cut back by 4 bases and J by 5 bases. This CDR3 spans 14 amino acids. Here the CDR3 reads CASSSRDRGNEQYF. The CDR3 bases are TGTGCCAGCAGCTCTCGGGACAGGGGCAACGAGCAGTACTTC. The whole variable domain, remainder taken from reference TRBV11-2 and TRBJ2-7, is EAGVAQSPRYKIIEKRQSVAFWCNPISGHATLYWYQQILGQGPKLLIQFQNNGVVDDSQLPKDRFSAERLKGVDSTLKIQPAKLEDSAVYLCASSSRDRGNEQYFGPGTRLTVT.

The chain links TRBV27 to TRBJ2-2; no reliable D call. With 5 bases removed from V and 0 bases from J, the gap between germline ends came to 4 bases. Germline CDR1 and CDR2: MNHEY and SMNVEV (reference sequence). The CDR3 is 13 residues long. The CDR3 here is CASSGSNTGELFF. CDR3 coding DNA: TGTGCCAGCAGTGGCTCGAACACCGGGGAGCTGTTTTTT.

This chain connects TRBV6-1 to TRBJ2-3, with TRBD2 matching over 8 bases. Germline V gene lookup returns CDR1 MNHNS and CDR2 SASEGT. The V gene end was trimmed by 1 base and the J gene end by 3 bases; junction bases not matched to a gene: 12. This CDR3 is built from 18 residues. The CDR3 bases are TGTGCCAGCAGTGAAGGGTTATCGCGGGAGGATAGGACAGATACGCAGTATTTT. Its translation: CASSEGLSREDRTDTQYF.

The chain has TRBV7-9 and TRBJ1-2, with 8 bases matching TRBD1. V shed 4 bases, J shed 3 bases, and the junction held 7 bases outside the gene matches. Germline CDR1 SEHNR, CDR2 FQNEAQ (reference sequence). This CDR3 has 15 amino acids. CDR3 nucleotide sequence: TGTGCCAGCAGCTACACAGGGGGTGTTTACTATGGCTACACCTTC. This translates into CASSYTGGVYYGYTF.

V usage is TRBV7-8 and J usage is TRBJ2-1; no reliable D call. Trimming removed 2 bases at V and 4 bases at J, with 6 bases between. Germline-derived CDR1 and CDR2 are SGHVS and FQNEAQ. The CDR3 length is 13 residues. CDR3 amino acids: CASSLLLYNEQFF. CDR3 nucleotide sequence: TGTGCCAGCAGCTTACTCTTATACAATGAGCAGTTCTTC.

V is TRBV6-1 and J is TRBJ1-5; D might be TRBD1 (6 bases). Germline V lookup: CDR1 MNHNS, CDR2 SASEGT. V shed 6 bases and J shed 6 bases, with 18 bases lying between them. This CDR3 spans 15 amino acids. CDR3 DNA sequence: TGTGCCAGCAGCGGGAGAGGGGGGGAGGGTCAGCCCCAGCATTTT. Protein: CASSGRGGEGQPQHF.

The rearrangement uses TRBV10-3 and TRBJ2-7; 11 bases line up with TRBD2. This CDR3 region has 15 residues. Trimming took 6 bases from V and 3 from J; bases not matched to a gene: 7. Germline-derived CDR1 and CDR2 are ENHRY and SYGVKD. The CDR3 spells CAISPTSGTFYEQYF. The CDR3 DNA reads as TGTGCCATCAGCCCGACTAGCGGGACTTTCTACGAGCAGTACTTC.

The chain has TRBV18 and TRBJ2-5; D possibly corresponds to TRBD2 (6 bases). V lost 6 bases, J lost 2 bases, and 13 bases lay in between. Germline CDR1 and CDR2: KGHSH and LQKENI. This CDR3 contains 14 residues. CDR3 nucleotide sequence: TGTGCCAGCTCCCTCAGCGGGCAGCAAGAGACCCAGTACTTC. It specifies CASSLSGQQETQYF.

For this clone: Other DNA sequences from this sample encode an identical CDR3 as well. CDR3 coding DNA: TGCAGCGTCGAAAGTAGCACTGAAGCTTTCTTT. Translating gives CSVESSTEAFF. This sequence joins TRBV29-1 and TRBJ1-1; D ambiguous. The CDR3 totals 11 residues. Germline loops: CDR1 SQVTM, CDR2 ANQGSEA. V was pared by 6 bases and J by 4 bases, with 9 bases between. Full variable domain (remainder filled in from reference TRBV29-1 and TRBJ1-1): SAVISQKPSRDICQRGTSLTIQCQVDSQVTMMFWYRQQPGQSLTLIATANQGSEATYESGFVIDKFPISRPNLTFSTLTVSNMSPEDSSIYLCSVESSTEAFFGQGTRLTVV.

The J gene is TRBJ2-3, the V gene TRBV15, with 7 positions matching TRBD2. The CDR3 consists of 14 residues. The germline gives CDR1 LNHNV, CDR2 YYDKDF (reference sequence). Trimming took 8 bases from V and 1 from J; bases not matched to a gene: 6. The DNA for the CDR3 is TGTGCCACCCGGGGGGAGATTCGCACAGATACGCAGTATTTT. This encodes CATRGEIRTDTQYF.

The rearrangement links TRBV10-3 to TRBJ1-1, with 9 nucleotides matching TRBD1. Germline CDR1 ENHRY, CDR2 SYGVKD. V gave up 0 bases and J gave up 8 bases; unmatched junction bases: 10. The CDR3 is 16 amino acids. CDR3: CAISESRGQGGTEAFF. In DNA form, the CDR3 reads TGTGCCATCAGTGAGTCGCGGGGACAGGGCGGCACCGAAGCTTTCTTT.

Notes on this clone: In the same sample, other DNA sequences code for this CDR3. The chain couples TRBV5-8 to TRBJ2-6; D is unclear. The V gene's germline CDR1 is SGHTS and CDR2 YDEGEE. The CDR3 runs to 13 residues. The V end was cut by 2 bases, the J end by 4 bases, with 4 bases between. CDR3 nucleotides: TGTGCCAGCAGCTTTTCCGGGGCCAACGTCCTGACTTTC. Amino acids: CASSFSGANVLTF. Filled out from reference TRBV5-8 and TRBJ2-6, the complete variable domain reads EAGVTQSPTHLIKTRGQQATLRCSPISGHTSVYWYQQALGLGLQFLLWYDEGEERNRGNFPPRFSGRQFPNYSSELNVNALELEDSALYLCASSFSGANVLTFGAGSRLTVL.

J is TRBJ2-3 and V is TRBV7-8, with 9 nucleotides matching TRBD2. V shed 4 bases and J 14 bases; nucleotides not matched to a gene: 7. The CDR3 has 12 amino acids. The germline gives CDR1 SGHVS, CDR2 FQNEAQ. The CDR3 region has the DNA TGTGCCAGCAGCTCTGGGACTAGCACCTGGTATTTT. Protein sequence: CASSSGTSTWYF.

DNA for the CDR3: TGCAGCGGCGTAGGGGGGAGCTCAGATACGCAGTATTTT. This translates into CSGVGGSSDTQYF. The genes are TRBV29-1 and TRBJ2-3; tentatively, D is TRBD1 or TRBD2 (6 bases each). Germline V gives CDR1 SQVTM, CDR2 ANQGSEA. Trimming pared 7 bases from V and 4 bases from J, leaving 15 bases between. This CDR3 has 13 residues.

This clone was picked up one time. The chain joins TRBV4-3 to TRBJ2-7; D not resolved. Germline-derived CDR1 and CDR2 are LGHNA and YSLEER. V lost 0 bases and J 1 base, leaving 10 bases between the germline ends. The CDR3 is 15 residues long. The chain's CDR3 is CASSQDRLLSYEQYF. The CDR3 DNA sequence: TGCGCCAGCAGCCAAGATCGGCTATTATCCTACGAGCAGTACTTC.

The rearrangement links TRBV11-3 to TRBJ2-7; the D gene is possibly TRBD1 (5 bases). The V and J ends lost 3 bases and 3 bases respectively, with 9 bases between them. The CDR3 sequence is 13 residues long. The germline CDR1 and CDR2 sequences are SGHNT and YENEEA. The CDR3 DNA reads TGTGCCAGCAGCTTTGGGGCCAGCTACGAGCAGTACTTC. Translated: CASSFGASYEQYF.

This clone was observed a handful of times. The chain joins TRBV6-6 to TRBJ1-5; TRBD1 aligns across 8 bases. The V gene end was trimmed by 2 bases and the J gene end by 6 bases; junction bases not matched to a gene: 6. Germline V CDR1 and CDR2: MNHNY, SVGAGI (reference sequence). The CDR3 totals 15 residues. In DNA form, the CDR3 reads TGTGCCAGCAGTTACGGGACAGGTAGCCGTCAGCCCCAGCATTTT. Its protein is CASSYGTGSRQPQHF.

About this clone: The sample carries other DNA sequences with the same CDR3. V is TRBV9 and J is TRBJ2-1; 7 bases are a match to TRBD2. The CDR3 covers 15 residues. With V trimmed by 0 bases and J by 1 base, 1 base remained unmatched. Germline V CDR1 and CDR2: SGDLS, YYNGEE. The CDR3 loop is CASSVGGGSYNEQFF. For the CDR3, the DNA is TGTGCCAGCAGCGTAGGGGGAGGGTCCTACAATGAGCAGTTCTTC.